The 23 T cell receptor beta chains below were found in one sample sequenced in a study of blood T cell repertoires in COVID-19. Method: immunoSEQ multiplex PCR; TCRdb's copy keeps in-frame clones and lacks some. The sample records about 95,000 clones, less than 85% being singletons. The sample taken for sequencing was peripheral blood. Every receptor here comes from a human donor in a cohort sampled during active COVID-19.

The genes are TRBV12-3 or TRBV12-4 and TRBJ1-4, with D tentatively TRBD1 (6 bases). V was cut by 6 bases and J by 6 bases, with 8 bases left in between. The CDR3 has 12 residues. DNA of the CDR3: TGTGCCAGCAGGGCAGGGGATGAAAAACTGTTTTTT. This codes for CASRAGDEKLFF.

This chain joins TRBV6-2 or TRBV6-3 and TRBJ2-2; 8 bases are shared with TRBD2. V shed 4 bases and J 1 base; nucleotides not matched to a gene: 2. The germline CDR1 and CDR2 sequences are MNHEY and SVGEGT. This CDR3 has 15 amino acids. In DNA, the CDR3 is TGTGCCAGCAGTTGGGGACTAGTGAACACCGGGGAGCTGTTTTTT. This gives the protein CASSWGLVNTGELFF.

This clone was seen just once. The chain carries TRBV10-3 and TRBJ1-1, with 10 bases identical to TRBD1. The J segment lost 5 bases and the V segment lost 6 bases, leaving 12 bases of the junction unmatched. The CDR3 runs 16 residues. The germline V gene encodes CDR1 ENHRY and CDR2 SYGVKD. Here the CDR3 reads CAISRTGTGDGTEAFF. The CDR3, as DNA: TGTGCCATCAGCCGGACCGGGACAGGGGATGGGACTGAAGCTTTCTTT.

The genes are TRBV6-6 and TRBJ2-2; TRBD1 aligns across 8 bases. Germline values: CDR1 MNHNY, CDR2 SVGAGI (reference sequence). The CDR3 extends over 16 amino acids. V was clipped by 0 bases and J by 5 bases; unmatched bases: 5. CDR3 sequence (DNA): TGTGCCAGCAGTTACTCGACAGGGGCAAGTACCGGGGAGCTGTTTTTT. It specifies CASSYSTGASTGELFF.

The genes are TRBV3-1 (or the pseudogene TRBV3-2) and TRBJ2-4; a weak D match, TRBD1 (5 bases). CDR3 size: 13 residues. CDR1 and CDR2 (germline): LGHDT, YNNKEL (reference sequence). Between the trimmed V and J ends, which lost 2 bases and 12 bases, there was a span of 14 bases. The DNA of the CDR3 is TGTGCCAGCAGCCAACAGGGTTCGGTAGGTCAGTACTTC. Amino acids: CASSQQGSVGQYF.

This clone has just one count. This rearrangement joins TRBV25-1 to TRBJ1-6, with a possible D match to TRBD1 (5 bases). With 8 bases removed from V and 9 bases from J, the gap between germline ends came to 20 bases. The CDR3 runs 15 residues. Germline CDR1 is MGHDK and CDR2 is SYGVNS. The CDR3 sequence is CASGLYHGGSSPLHF. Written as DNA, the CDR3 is TGTGCCAGCGGATTGTATCACGGGGGGAGTTCACCCCTCCACTTT.

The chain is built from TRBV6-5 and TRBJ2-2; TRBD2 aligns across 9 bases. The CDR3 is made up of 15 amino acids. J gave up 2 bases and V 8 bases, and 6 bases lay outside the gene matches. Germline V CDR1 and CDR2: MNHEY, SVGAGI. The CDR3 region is CASRSTSGNTGELFF. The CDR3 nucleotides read TGTGCCAGCCGATCGACTAGCGGTAACACCGGGGAGCTGTTTTTT.

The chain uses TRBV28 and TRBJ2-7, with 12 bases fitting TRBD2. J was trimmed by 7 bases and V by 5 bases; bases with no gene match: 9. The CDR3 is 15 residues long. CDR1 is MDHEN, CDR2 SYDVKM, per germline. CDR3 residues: CASSPGTSGRQEQYF. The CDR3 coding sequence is TGTGCCAGCAGTCCGGGGACTAGCGGGCGGCAGGAGCAGTACTTC.

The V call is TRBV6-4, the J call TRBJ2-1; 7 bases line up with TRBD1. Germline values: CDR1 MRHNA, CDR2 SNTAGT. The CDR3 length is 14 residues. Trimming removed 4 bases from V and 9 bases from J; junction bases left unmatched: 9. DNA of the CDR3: TGTGCCAGCAGTGGAGACAGGGATTTGGGTGAGCAGTTCTTC. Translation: CASSGDRDLGEQFF.

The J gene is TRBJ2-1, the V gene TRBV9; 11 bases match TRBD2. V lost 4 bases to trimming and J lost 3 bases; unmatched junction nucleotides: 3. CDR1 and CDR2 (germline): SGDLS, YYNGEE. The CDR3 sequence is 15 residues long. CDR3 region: CASSPGLAVYNEQFF. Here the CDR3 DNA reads TGTGCCAGCAGCCCGGGACTAGCGGTCTACAATGAGCAGTTCTTC.

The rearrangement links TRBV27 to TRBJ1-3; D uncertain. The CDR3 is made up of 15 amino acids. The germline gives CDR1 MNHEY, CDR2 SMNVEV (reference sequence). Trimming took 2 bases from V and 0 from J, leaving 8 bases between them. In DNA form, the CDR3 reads TGTGCCAGCAGTTTACGAACACCCTCTGGAAACACCATATATTTT. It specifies CASSLRTPSGNTIYF.

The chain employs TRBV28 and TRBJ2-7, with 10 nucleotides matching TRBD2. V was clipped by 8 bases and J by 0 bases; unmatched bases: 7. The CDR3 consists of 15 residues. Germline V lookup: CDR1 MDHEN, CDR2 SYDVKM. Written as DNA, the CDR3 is TGTGCCAGCCCTCCGAGCGGGAGGGCCTCCTACGAGCAGTACTTC. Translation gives CASPPSGRASYEQYF.

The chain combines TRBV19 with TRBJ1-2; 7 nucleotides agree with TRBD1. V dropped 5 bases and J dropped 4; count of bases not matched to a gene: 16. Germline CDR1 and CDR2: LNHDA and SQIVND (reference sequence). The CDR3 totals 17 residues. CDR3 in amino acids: CASSGTGTENSLYGYTF. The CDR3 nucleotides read TGTGCCAGTAGTGGAACCGGGACAGAGAATTCACTCTATGGCTACACCTTC.

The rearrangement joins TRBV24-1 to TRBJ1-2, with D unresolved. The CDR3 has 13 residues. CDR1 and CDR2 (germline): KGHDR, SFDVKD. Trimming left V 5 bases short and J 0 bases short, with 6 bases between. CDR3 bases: TGTGCCACCAGTGGAGACACTAACTATGGCTACACCTTC. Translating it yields CATSGDTNYGYTF.

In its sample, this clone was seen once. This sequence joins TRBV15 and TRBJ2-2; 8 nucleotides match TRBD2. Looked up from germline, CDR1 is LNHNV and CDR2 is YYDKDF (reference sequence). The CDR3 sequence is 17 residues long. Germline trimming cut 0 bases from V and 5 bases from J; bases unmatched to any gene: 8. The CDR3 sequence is CATSRDSSGRVTGELFF. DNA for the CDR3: TGTGCCACCAGCAGAGATTCCAGCGGGAGAGTAACCGGGGAGCTGTTTTTT.

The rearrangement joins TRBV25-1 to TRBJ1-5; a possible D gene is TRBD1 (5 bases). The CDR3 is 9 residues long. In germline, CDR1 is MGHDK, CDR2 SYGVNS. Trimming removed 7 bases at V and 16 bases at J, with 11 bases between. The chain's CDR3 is CASKGVKHF. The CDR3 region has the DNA TGTGCCAGCAAAGGGGTAAAACATTTT. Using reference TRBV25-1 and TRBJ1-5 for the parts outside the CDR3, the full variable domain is EADIYQTPRYLVIGTGKKITLECSQTMGHDKMYWYQQDPGMELHLIHYSYGVNSTEKGDLSSESTVSRIRTEHFPLTLESARPSHTSQYLCASKGVKHFGDGTRLSIL.

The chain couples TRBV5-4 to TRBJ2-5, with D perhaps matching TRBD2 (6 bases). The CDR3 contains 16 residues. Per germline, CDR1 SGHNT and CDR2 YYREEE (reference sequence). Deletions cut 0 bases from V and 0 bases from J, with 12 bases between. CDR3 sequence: CASSLGPSVYQETQYF. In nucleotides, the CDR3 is TGTGCCAGCAGCTTGGGCCCTAGCGTGTACCAAGAGACCCAGTACTTC.

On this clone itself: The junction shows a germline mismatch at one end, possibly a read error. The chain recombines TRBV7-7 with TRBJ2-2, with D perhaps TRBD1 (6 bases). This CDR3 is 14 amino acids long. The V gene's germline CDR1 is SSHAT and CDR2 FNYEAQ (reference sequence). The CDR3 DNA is TGTGCTAGCACCACGACAGGGAACACCGGGGAGCTGTTTTTT. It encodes CASTTTGNTGELFF.

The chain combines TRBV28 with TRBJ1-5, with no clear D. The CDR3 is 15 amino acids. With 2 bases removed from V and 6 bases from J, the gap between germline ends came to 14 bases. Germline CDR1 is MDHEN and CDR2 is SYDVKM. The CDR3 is CASSLEGLNSQPQHF. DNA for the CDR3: TGTGCCAGCAGTTTAGAAGGACTTAACAGTCAGCCCCAGCATTTT.

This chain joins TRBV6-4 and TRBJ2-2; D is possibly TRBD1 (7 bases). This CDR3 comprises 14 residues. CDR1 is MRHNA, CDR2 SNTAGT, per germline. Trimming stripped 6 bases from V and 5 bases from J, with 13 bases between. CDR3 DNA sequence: TGTGCCAGCAGCCCCCAGGGGGGTACCGGGGAGCTGTTTTTT. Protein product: CASSPQGGTGELFF.

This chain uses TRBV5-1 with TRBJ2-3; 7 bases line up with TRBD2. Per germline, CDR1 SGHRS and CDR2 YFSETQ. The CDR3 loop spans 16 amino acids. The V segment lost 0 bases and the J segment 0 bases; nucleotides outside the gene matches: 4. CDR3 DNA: TGCGCCAGCAGCTTGGTAAGCGGGGCTAGCACAGATACGCAGTATTTT. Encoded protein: CASSLVSGASTDTQYF.

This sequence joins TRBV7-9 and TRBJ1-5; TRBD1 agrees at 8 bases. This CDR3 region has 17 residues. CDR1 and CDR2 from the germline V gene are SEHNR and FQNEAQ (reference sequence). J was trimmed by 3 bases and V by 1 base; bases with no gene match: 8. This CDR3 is CASSLDSGQGLNQPQHF. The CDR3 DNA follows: TGTGCCAGCAGCTTAGACTCCGGACAGGGCCTCAATCAGCCCCAGCATTTT.

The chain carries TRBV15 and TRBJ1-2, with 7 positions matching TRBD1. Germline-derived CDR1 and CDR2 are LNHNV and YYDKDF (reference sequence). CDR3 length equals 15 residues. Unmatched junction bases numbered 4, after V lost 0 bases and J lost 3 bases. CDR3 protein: CATSRDRQGYYGYTF. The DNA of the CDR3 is TGTGCCACCAGCAGAGATCGACAGGGATACTATGGCTACACCTTC.